The 14 T cell receptor beta chains given below trace back to one sample, sequenced in a study of post-analysis software for immune sequencing data. General study points: Compared with controls, patients had more of roughly five TRBV segments, including TRBV5-6, TRBV5-1 and TRBV20-1.

TCR beta cDNA libraries included unique molecular identifiers. TCRdb re-analysed the PCR reads in MiXCR, keeping a single row per CDR3 protein. The table has approximately 770,000 distinct CDR3 sequences, under 60% seen once. Antigens of these TCRs are unknown. Sequencing used blood. These receptors all come from a girl between 5 and 17 years old with multiple sclerosis.

A remark on this clonotype: Sequence at one end of the junction differs from germline and may be a read error. This rearrangement joins TRBV14 to TRBJ2-5; D gene unclear. CDR3 length equals 16 residues. Germline CDR1 reads SGHDN; CDR2 reads FVKESK. The CDR3 region has the DNA TGTGCCAGCAGCAGAAAACGAGACCCTTTCCAAAAGACCCAGTACTTC. Its translation is CASSRKRDPFQKTQYF. Filled out from reference TRBV14 and TRBJ2-5, the complete variable domain reads EAGVTQFPSHSVIEKGQTVTLRCDPISGHDNLYWYRRVMGKEIKFLLHFVKESKQDESGMPNNRFLAERTGGTYSTLKVQPAELEDSGVYFCASSRKRDPFQKTQYFGPGTRLLVL.

The chain uses TRBV12-3 or TRBV12-4 and TRBJ2-3, with D possibly being TRBD2 (5 bases). V was shortened by 7 bases and J by 7 bases, with 15 bases between the two germline ends. The CDR3 is 13 residues long. The CDR3 DNA is TGTGCCAGCACTAACCTCCCGGGGAATACGCAGTATTTT. This encodes CASTNLPGNTQYF.

With respect to this clonotype: At one end the junction does not follow the germline gene, possibly because of a read error. The J gene is TRBJ2-7, the V gene TRBV3-1; tentative D call: TRBD1 (6 bases). The germline V gene encodes CDR1 LGHDT and CDR2 YNNKEL (reference sequence). The CDR3 spans 13 residues. CDR3 coding DNA: TGTGCCAGCAGAAGGGGGAGCTCCTACGGGCAGTACTTC. Encoded protein: CASRRGSSYGQYF.

The chain couples TRBV28 to TRBJ2-7, with 9 bases aligning to TRBD1. This CDR3 region has 15 residues. V lost 7 bases and J lost 3; bases outside the gene matches: 10. Germline assignment: CDR1 MDHEN and CDR2 SYDVKM. CDR3 nucleotide sequence: TGTGCCAGCACCGCCTCCACAGGGGGCTTCTACGAGCAGTACTTC. The encoded protein is CASTASTGGFYEQYF.

This clonotype was counted only a few times. One junction end disagrees with the germline gene, perhaps due to a read error. The gene calls are TRBV4-2 and TRBJ2-1; TRBD1 matches at 7 bases. Looked up from germline, CDR1 is LGHNA and CDR2 is YNFKEQ. The length of the CDR3 is 13 residues. This CDR3 is CASSEDRADEQFF. The CDR3 region has the DNA TGTGCCAGCAGCGAAGACAGGGCGGATGAGCAGTTCTTC.

There are a few counts of this clonotype. This chain joins TRBV24-1 and TRBJ2-3; D gene uncertain. Trimming took 5 bases from V and 1 from J, leaving 6 bases between them. CDR3 size: 13 residues. CDR1 and CDR2 from the germline V gene are KGHDR and SFDVKD. The CDR3 DNA follows: TGTGCCACCAGTGTCAGTCGCACAGATACGCAGTATTTT. Its protein product is CATSVSRTDTQYF.

The CDR3 reads CASSGGGDLISYEQYF. The CDR3 DNA reads TGCGCCAGCAGCGGCGGGGGGGATCTCATCTCCTACGAGCAGTACTTC. The V call is TRBV5-1, the J call TRBJ2-7; TRBD2 aligns across 9 bases. Germline values: CDR1 SGHRS, CDR2 YFSETQ. The trim removed 4 bases at V and 0 bases at J, leaving 8 bases unmatched. This CDR3 has 16 amino acids.

The chain joins TRBV20-1 to TRBJ2-7; 14 bases are shared with TRBD2. Germline CDR1 reads DFQATT; CDR2 reads SNEGSKA (reference sequence). V lost 5 bases to trimming and J lost 6 bases; unmatched junction nucleotides: 9. The CDR3 runs to 15 residues. The DNA for the CDR3 is TGCAGTGCTCGGACGGGACTAGCGGGAGCAGGCGAGCAGTACTTC. Its translation: CSARTGLAGAGEQYF.

The chain combines TRBV6-2 or TRBV6-3 with TRBJ2-3, with D maybe TRBD2 (6 bases). Germline V gene sequence: CDR1 MNHEY, CDR2 SVGEGT. V was pared by 6 bases and J by 0 bases, with 13 bases between. This CDR3 is 15 amino acids long. CDR3 sequence (DNA): TGTGCCAGCAGGACGACGCGGGGCAGCACAGATACGCAGTATTTT. Its protein product is CASRTTRGSTDTQYF.

A few counts support this clonotype. The chain recombines TRBV20-1 with TRBJ2-7; no clear D. Trimming left V 3 bases short and J 3 bases short, with 3 bases between. Per the germline V gene, CDR1 is DFQATT and CDR2 is SNEGSKA (reference sequence). CDR3 size: 10 residues. The DNA for the CDR3 is TGCAGTGCTAGTATCTACGAGCAGTACTTC. Amino acids: CSASIYEQYF.

The sample holds a few counts of this clonotype. The chain employs TRBV20-1 and TRBJ1-2; D is unresolved. There are 17 residues in the CDR3. The V and J ends lost 0 bases and 1 base respectively, with 18 bases between them. Per the germline V gene, CDR1 is DFQATT and CDR2 is SNEGSKA (reference sequence). CDR3 region: CSARDALDVTDNYGYTF. As DNA, the CDR3 is TGCAGTGCTAGAGATGCGTTGGATGTTACGGATAACTATGGCTACACCTTC.

The chain carries TRBV5-1 and TRBJ2-5; TRBD1 matches 8 bases. From germline, CDR1 is SGHRS and CDR2 YFSETQ. This CDR3 has 14 amino acids. V shed 6 bases and J 3 bases; nucleotides not matched to a gene: 7. The CDR3 nucleotides are TGCGCCAGCACCCGGACAGGGACTGAAGAGACCCAGTACTTC. Protein product: CASTRTGTEETQYF.

The sample holds a few counts of this clonotype. The chain is built from TRBV7-9 and TRBJ1-2, with D possibly TRBD1 on 5 matching bases. Germline CDR1 reads SEHNR; CDR2 reads FQNEAQ (reference sequence). V was clipped by 1 base and J by 0 bases, with 9 bases between them. CDR3 length: 15 amino acids. The CDR3: CASSLEGTSNYGYTF. CDR3 DNA: TGTGCCAGCAGCTTAGAGGGGACTTCTAACTATGGCTACACCTTC.

The chain employs TRBV4-2 and TRBJ2-3, with no clear D. Germline CDR1 LGHNA, CDR2 YNFKEQ. V was pared by 3 bases and J by 8 bases, with 9 bases between. The CDR3 is 12 residues long. The DNA for the CDR3 is TGTGCCAGCAGCCAGGGCTCGGGTACGCAGTATTTT. It yields the protein CASSQGSGTQYF.